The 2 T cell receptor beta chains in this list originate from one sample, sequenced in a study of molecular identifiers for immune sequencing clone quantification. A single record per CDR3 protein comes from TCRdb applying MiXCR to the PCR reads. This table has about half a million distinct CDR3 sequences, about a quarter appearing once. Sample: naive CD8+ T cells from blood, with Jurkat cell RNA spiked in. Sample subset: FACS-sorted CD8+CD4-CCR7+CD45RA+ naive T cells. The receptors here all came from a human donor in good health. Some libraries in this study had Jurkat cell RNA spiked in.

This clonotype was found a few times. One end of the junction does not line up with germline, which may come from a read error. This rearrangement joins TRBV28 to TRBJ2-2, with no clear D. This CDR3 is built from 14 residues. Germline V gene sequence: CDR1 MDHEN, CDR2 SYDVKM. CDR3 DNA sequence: TGTGCCAGCGGTTTGCGCATAAACACCGGGGAGCTGTTTTTT. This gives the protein CASGLRINTGELFF.

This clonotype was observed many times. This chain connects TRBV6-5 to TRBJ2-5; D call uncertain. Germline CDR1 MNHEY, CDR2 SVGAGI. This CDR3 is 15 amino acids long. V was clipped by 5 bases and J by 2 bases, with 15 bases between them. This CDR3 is CASSPTAELQETQYF. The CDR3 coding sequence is TGTGCCAGCAGTCCCACGGCGGAGCTACAAGAGACCCAGTACTTC.